This T cell receptor beta chain was found in a study of blood T cells in healthy people across ages. Study conclusions and caveats: It was not known whether donors were CMV positive (a possible confounder of expanded clonotype changes).

Points on this clonotype: The antigen remains unidentified.

Sample donors were healthy Caucasian individuals that came from Russia, aged roughly 6 to 95. Next came a second PCR, run for roughly 6 to 11 cycles, which used a sample-barcoded 5' primer along with a J-beta primer mix. Using its own MiXCR run on the 5' RACE reads, TCRdb lists one record per CDR3 protein. The sample carries 500,000 to 700,000 distinct CDR3 sequences, about 30% recorded once. The V end was cut by 3 bases, the J end by 0 bases, with 11 bases between. The CDR3 runs to 15 residues. Source material: blood. The clonotype originates from a woman aged 80 or over in good health. The V and J genes are TRBV12-3 or TRBV12-4 and TRBJ1-2, with D possibly matching TRBD1 (5 bases). In DNA, the CDR3 is TGTGCCAGCAGTTTCGGGGGGAAAGCTAACTATGGCTACACCTTC. Translation: CASSFGGKANYGYTF.